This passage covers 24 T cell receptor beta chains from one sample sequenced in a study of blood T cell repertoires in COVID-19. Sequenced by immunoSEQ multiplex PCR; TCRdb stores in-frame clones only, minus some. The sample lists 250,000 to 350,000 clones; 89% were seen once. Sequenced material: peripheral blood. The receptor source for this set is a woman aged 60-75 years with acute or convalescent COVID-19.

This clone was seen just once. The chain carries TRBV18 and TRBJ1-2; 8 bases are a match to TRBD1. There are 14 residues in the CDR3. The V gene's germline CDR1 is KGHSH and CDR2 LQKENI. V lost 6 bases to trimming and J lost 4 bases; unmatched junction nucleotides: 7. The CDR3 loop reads CASSRPTGAYGYTF. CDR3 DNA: TGTGCCAGCTCTCGGCCGACAGGGGCCTATGGCTACACCTTC.

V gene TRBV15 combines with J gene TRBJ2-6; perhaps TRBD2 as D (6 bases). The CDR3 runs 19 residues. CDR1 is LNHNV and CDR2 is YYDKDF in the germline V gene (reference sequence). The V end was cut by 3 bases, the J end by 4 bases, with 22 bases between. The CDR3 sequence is CATSRPGGPPRQGANVLTF. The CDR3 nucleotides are TGTGCCACCAGCAGGCCCGGGGGACCACCTCGGCAAGGGGCCAACGTCCTGACTTTC.

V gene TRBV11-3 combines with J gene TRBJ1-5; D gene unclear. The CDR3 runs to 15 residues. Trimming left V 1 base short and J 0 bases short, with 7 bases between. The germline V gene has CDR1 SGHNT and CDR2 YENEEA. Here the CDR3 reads CASSLAPVSNQPQHF. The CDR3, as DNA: TGTGCCAGCAGCTTAGCTCCCGTTAGCAATCAGCCCCAGCATTTT.

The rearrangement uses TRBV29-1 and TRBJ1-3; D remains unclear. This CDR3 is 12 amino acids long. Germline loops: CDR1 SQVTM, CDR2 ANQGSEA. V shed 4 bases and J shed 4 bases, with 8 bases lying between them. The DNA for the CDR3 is TGCAGCGTTGGTCTGTCCGGAAACACCATATATTTT. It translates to CSVGLSGNTIYF.

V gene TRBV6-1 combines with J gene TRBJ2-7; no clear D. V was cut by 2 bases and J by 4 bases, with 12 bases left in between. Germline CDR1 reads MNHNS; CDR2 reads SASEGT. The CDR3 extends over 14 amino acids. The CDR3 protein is CASSELDARYEQYF. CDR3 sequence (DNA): TGTGCCAGCAGTGAACTAGACGCCCGGTACGAGCAGTACTTC.

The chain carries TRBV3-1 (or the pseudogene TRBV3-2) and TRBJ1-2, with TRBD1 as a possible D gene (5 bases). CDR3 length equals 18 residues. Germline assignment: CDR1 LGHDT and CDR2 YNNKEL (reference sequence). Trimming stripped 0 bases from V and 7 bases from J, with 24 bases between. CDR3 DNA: TGTGCCAGCAGCCAAGATCGGTTGAGCCGCCCGGGGGGATCTGGCTACACCTTC. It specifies CASSQDRLSRPGGSGYTF.

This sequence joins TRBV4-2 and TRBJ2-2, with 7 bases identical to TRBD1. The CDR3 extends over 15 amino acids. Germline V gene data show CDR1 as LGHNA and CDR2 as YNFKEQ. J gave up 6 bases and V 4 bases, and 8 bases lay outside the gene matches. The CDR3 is CASSPRQGGPGELFF. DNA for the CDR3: TGTGCCAGCAGCCCTAGACAGGGCGGTCCCGGGGAGCTGTTTTTT.

CDR3 bases: TGTGCCAGCAGGGTGGCAGCAGGGGTCCAGCCCCAGCATTTT. Residues: CASRVAAGVQPQHF. This chain connects TRBV2 to TRBJ1-5, with D possibly matching TRBD1 (6 bases). The germline V and J ends were trimmed by 6 bases and 7 bases, with 16 bases remaining between them. The germline V gene encodes CDR1 SNHLY and CDR2 FYNNEI. CDR3 length: 14 amino acids.

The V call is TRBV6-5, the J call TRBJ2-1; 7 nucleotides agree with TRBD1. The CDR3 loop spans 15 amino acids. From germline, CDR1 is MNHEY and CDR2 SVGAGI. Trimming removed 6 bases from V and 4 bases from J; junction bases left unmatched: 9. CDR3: CASRRTGVIYNEQFF. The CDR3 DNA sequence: TGTGCCAGCAGACGTACAGGGGTTATTTACAATGAGCAGTTCTTC.

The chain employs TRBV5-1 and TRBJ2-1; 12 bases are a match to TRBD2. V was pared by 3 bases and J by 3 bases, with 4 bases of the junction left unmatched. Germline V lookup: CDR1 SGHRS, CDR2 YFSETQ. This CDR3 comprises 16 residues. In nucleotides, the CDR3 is TGCGCCAGCAGCTCCGGACTAGCGGGACTCTACAATGAGCAGTTCTTC. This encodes CASSSGLAGLYNEQFF.

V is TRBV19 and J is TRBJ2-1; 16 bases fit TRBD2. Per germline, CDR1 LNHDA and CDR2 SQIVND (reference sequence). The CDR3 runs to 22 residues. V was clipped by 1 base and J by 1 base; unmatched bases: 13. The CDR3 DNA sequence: TGTGCCAGTAGTATAGCTCACGACAGCTCGGGACTAGCGGGAGGGTCCTACAATGAGCAGTTCTTC. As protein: CASSIAHDSSGLAGGSYNEQFF.

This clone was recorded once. CDR3 sequence reads: CASSQTLAGGSYEQYF. CDR3 nucleotides: TGTGCCAGCAGCCAAACTCTAGCGGGAGGGTCCTACGAGCAGTACTTC. The genes are TRBV7-6 and TRBJ2-7; 12 bases match TRBD2. The V gene's germline CDR1 is SGHVS and CDR2 FNYEAQ. With V trimmed by 5 bases and J by 1 base, 6 bases remained unmatched. The CDR3 totals 16 residues.

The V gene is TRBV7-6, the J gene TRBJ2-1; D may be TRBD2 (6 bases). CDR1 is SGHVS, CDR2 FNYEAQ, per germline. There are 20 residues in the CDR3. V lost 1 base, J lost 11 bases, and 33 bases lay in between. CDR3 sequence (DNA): TGTGCCAGCAGCTTAGTTCCGGCCGATTGGAGCGGGCGGGATACTTTAAAGCAGTTCTTC. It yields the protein CASSLVPADWSGRDTLKQFF.

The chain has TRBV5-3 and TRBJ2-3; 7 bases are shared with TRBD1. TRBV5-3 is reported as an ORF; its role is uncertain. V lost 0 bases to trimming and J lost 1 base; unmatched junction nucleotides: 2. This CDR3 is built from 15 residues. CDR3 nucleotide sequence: TGTGCCAGAAGCTTGGAAGGACAGGGCACAGATACGCAGTATTTT. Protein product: CARSLEGQGTDTQYF.

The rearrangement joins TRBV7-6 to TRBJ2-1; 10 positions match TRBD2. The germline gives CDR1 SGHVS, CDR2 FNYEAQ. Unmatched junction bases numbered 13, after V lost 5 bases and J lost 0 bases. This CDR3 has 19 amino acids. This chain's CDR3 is CASSPSGGPTTSSYNEQFF. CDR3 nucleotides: TGTGCCAGCAGCCCTAGCGGGGGCCCGACTACGAGCTCCTACAATGAGCAGTTCTTC.

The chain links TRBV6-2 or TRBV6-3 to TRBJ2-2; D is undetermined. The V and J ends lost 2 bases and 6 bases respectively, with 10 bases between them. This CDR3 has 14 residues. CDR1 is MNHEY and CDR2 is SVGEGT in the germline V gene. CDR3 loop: CASSYQVGAGELFF. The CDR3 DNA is TGTGCCAGCAGTTACCAAGTTGGAGCCGGGGAGCTGTTTTTT.

This chain's CDR3 is CASSARGAGELFF. CDR3 sequence (DNA): TGTGCCAGCAGCGCCAGGGGAGCCGGGGAGCTGTTTTTT. The V call is TRBV7-2, the J call TRBJ2-2, with a tentative D call TRBD1 (6 bases). This CDR3 spans 13 amino acids. Germline-derived CDR1 and CDR2 are SGHTA and FQGNSA. Trimming removed 5 bases from V and 6 bases from J, with 10 bases in between. Variable domain in full (rest from reference TRBV7-2 and TRBJ2-2): GAGVSQSPSNKVTEKGKDVELRCDPISGHTALYWYRQSLGQGLEFLIYFQGNSAPDKSGLPSDRFSAERTGGSVSTLTIQRTQQEDSAVYLCASSARGAGELFFGEGSRLTVL.

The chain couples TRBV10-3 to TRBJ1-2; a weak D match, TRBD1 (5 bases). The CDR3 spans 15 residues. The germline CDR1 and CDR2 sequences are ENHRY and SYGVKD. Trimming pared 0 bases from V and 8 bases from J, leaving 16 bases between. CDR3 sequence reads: CAISESYAGLRGYTF. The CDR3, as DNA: TGTGCCATCAGTGAGTCGTACGCGGGGCTGCGGGGCTACACCTTC.

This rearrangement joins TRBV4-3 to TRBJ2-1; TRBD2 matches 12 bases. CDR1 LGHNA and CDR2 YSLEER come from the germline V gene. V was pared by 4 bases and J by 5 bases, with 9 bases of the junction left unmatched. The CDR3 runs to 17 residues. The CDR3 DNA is TGCGCCAGCAGCCTCCGAGCGCTAGCGGGGGGGAACAATGAGCAGTTCTTC. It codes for CASSLRALAGGNNEQFF.

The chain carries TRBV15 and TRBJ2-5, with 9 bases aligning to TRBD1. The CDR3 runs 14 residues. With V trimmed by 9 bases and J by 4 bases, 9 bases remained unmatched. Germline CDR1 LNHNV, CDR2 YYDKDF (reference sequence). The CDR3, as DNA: TGTGCCACTGGGGAACAGGGGGCGAGAGAGACCCAGTACTTC. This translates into CATGEQGARETQYF. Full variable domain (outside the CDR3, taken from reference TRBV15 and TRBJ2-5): DAMVIQNPRYQVTQFGKPVTLSCSQTLNHNVMYWYQQKSSQAPKLLFHYYDKDFNNEADTPDNFQSRRPNTSFCFLDIRSPGLGDTAMYLCATGEQGARETQYFGPGTRLLVL.

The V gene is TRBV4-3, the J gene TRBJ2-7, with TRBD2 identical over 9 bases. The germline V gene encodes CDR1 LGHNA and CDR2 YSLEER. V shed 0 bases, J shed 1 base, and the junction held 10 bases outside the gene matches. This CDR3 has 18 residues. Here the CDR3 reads CASSQERAAGGPSYEQYF. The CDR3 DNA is TGCGCCAGCAGCCAAGAGAGGGCGGCGGGAGGGCCGTCCTACGAGCAGTACTTC.

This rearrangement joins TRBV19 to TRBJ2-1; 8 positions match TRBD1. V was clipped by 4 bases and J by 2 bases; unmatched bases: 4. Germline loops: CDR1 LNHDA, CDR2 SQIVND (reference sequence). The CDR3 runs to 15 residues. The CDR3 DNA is TGTGCCAGTAGTACTCAGGGGGCCCCCTACAATGAGCAGTTCTTC. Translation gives CASSTQGAPYNEQFF.

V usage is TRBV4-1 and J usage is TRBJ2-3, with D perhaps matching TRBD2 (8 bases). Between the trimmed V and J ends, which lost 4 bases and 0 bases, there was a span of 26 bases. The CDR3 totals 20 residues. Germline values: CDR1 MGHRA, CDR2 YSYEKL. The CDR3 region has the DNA TGCGCCAGCAGCCCTGTCGCTACCTCGGGAGGGGGCTCTAGCACAGATACGCAGTATTTT. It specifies CASSPVATSGGGSSTDTQYF.

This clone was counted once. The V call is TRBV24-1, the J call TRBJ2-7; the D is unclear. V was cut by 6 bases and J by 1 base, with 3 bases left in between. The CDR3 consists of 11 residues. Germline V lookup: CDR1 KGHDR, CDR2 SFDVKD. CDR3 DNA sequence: TGTGCCACCAGTCAGTCCTACGAGCAGTACTTC. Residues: CATSQSYEQYF.